This T cell receptor beta chain was obtained from a study of T cells in tuberculosis. Time point in this sample: new active TB diagnosis, blood taken before or within 7 days of starting treatment. Profiling relied on immunoSEQ multiplex PCR, and the TCRdb table lists in-frame clones only, not all of them. The sample records about 34,000 clones, 93% being singletons. Trimming took off 2 bases at V and 0 bases at J, with 13 bases between the two ends. Germline CDR1 LGHNA, CDR2 YNFKEQ. CDR3 length equals 16 residues. The rearrangement uses TRBV4-2 and TRBJ2-5, with TRBD2 as a possible D gene (6 bases). This material consisted of PBMCs, taken at tuberculosis diagnosis. The clonotype originates from an adult with tuberculosis. CDR3 DNA sequence: TGTGCCAGCAGCCAACTTAGCGGCGCGTACCAAGAGACCCAGTACTTC. Amino acid sequence: CASSQLSGAYQETQYF.